This T cell receptor (beta chain) appears in the sequencing data of a study of patients and donors after allogeneic stem cell transplantation. Each CDR3 protein gets one entry after TCRdb re-called the RT-PCR reads with MiXCR. In the table there are approximately 37,000 distinct CDR3 sequences, about 30% of which are singletons. The origin of this receptor is a human donor who was either an allogeneic HSCT recipient or a stem cell or donor lymphocyte infusion donor (not recorded which). It is not recorded whose cells these are; they may come from a transplant donor. Sequencing input: blood, either unsorted or a sorted T cell fraction (not recorded which).

The CDR3 here is CASRGTGGINQPQHF. The CDR3 DNA sequence: TGTGCCAGCAGGGGGACAGGGGGAATCAATCAGCCCCAGCATTTT. The chain is built from TRBV2 and TRBJ1-5, with 11 bases that match TRBD1. The CDR3 contains 15 residues. The germline V gene has CDR1 SNHLY and CDR2 FYNNEI. Germline trimming cut 6 bases from V and 3 bases from J; bases unmatched to any gene: 4.